This note documents a single T cell receptor beta chain sequence. Its antigen is currently unknown. This specimen comes from a study of T cell responses to AZD1222 COVID-19 vaccine. Study findings and constraints: The repertoires were collected only after the peak T cell response.

This CDR3 contains 13 residues. The germline V gene encodes CDR1 SEHNR and CDR2 FQNEAQ (reference sequence). Trimming took 5 bases from V and 1 from J, leaving 8 bases between them. The assay was immunoSEQ multiplex PCR, and TCRdb's table has in-frame clones only and misses some. The table has about 96,000 clones, almost 90% seen once. The V and J genes are TRBV7-9 and TRBJ1-1; D unclear. The TCR originated in an adult in good health. The sample consisted of peripheral blood, taken on day 0 of AZD1222 vaccination. The CDR3 is CASSRQGNTEAFF. CDR3 coding DNA: TGTGCCAGCAGCCGCCAAGGGAACACTGAAGCTTTCTTT.